One and the same sample provided the 4 T cell receptor beta chains below, sequenced in a study of blood T cell repertoires in COVID-19. Data came from immunoSEQ multiplex PCR; TCRdb stores just in-frame clones and leaves some out. The sample gives over 100,000 clones, about 89% of which show up once; 19% is in the top ten. The sample was peripheral blood. These receptors all come from a human donor with acute or convalescent COVID-19. The donor label of this sample is uncertain.

The chain recombines TRBV9 with TRBJ1-2; weak D call: TRBD1 (6 bases). Trimming removed 0 bases at V and 7 bases at J, with 16 bases between. Germline CDR1 and CDR2: SGDLS and YYNGEE. The CDR3 covers 15 residues. The CDR3 sequence: CASSVATRGKGGYTF. The CDR3, as DNA: TGTGCCAGCAGCGTAGCTACGAGGGGGAAAGGTGGCTACACCTTC. Full variable domain (missing parts from reference TRBV9 and TRBJ1-2): DSGVTQTPKHLITATGQRVTLRCSPRSGDLSVYWYQQSLDQGLQFLIQYYNGEERAKGNILERFSAQQFPDLHSELNLSSLELGDSALYFCASSVATRGKGGYTFGSGTRLTVV.

The J gene is TRBJ2-7, the V gene TRBV6-5; D gene unclear. The CDR3 is 15 residues long. V was shortened by 2 bases and J by 2 bases, with 13 bases between the two germline ends. CDR1 MNHEY and CDR2 SVGAGI come from the germline V gene. For the CDR3, the DNA is TGTGCCAGCAGTTACAGTCAGTTGATGACCTACGAGCAGTACTTC. Encoded protein: CASSYSQLMTYEQYF.

The genes are TRBV5-1 and TRBJ2-7; 9 nucleotides match TRBD1. Per the germline V gene, CDR1 is SGHRS and CDR2 is YFSETQ. Trimming at V came to 0 bases and at J to 2 bases, leaving 6 bases not matched to a gene. The CDR3 extends over 16 amino acids. CDR3 sequence: CASSLDGDRAAYEQYF. DNA of the CDR3: TGCGCCAGCAGCTTGGATGGGGACAGGGCGGCCTACGAGCAGTACTTC.

This clone has only a few counts. The chain links TRBV5-6 to TRBJ1-2, with D possibly matching TRBD1 (5 bases). V gave up 1 base and J gave up 2 bases, with 12 bases separating them. The CDR3 is made up of 15 amino acids. Germline assignment: CDR1 SGHDT and CDR2 YYEEEE. CDR3 sequence reads: CASSLTGGANYGYTF. CDR3 sequence (DNA): TGTGCCAGCAGCTTGACTGGAGGGGCGAACTATGGCTACACCTTC.